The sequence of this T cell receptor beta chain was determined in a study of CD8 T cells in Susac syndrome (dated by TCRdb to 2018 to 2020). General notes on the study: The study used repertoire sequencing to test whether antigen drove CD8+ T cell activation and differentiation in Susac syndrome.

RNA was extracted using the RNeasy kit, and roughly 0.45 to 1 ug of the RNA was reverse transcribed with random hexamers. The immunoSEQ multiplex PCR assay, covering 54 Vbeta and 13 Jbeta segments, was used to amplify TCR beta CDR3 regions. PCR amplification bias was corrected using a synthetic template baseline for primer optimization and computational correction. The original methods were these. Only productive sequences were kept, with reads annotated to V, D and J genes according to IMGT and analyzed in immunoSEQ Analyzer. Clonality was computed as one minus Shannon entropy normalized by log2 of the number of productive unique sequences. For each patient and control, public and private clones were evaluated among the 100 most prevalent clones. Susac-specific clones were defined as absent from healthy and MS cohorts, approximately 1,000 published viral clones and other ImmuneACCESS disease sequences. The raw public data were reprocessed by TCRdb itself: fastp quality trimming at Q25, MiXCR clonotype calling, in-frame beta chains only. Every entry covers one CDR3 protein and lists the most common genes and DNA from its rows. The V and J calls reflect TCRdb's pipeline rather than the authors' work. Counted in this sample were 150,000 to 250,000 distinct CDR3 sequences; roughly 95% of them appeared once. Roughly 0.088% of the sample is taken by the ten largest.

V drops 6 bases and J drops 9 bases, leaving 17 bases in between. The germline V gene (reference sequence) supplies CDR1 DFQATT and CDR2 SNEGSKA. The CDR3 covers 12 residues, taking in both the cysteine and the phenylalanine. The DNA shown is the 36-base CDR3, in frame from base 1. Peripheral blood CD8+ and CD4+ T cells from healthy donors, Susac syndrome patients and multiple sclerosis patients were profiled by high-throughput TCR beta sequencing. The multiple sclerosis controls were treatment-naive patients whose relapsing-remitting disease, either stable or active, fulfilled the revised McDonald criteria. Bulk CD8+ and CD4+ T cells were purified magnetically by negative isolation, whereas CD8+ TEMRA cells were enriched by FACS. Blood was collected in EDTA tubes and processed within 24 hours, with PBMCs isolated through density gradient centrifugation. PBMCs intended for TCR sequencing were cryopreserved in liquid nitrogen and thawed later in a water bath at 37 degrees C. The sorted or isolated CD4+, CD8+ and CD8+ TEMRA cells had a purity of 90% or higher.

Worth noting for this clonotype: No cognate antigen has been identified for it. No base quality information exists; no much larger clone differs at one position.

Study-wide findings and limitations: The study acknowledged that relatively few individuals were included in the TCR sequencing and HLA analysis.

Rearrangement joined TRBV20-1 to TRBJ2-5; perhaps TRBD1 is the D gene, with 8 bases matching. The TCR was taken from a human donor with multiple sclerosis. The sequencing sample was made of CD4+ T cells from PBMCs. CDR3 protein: CSAVRTGRAQYF. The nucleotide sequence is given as TGCAGTGCCGTGAGGACAGGGAGGGCCCAGTACTTC.